This TCR beta chain was obtained from a study of regulatory T cells in long-lasting Graves disease. Combining iRepertoire HTBI primers with Arm-PCR of CDR3 regions, the authors built TCR beta libraries. One entry per CDR3 protein, called by TCRdb with MiXCR from the multiplex PCR reads. The table lists hundreds of thousands of distinct CDR3 sequences, roughly a sixth of them singletons, with about 25% in the top ten. The germline V gene encodes CDR1 ENHRY and CDR2 SYGVKD. The CDR3 loop spans 15 amino acids. V trimming: 4 bases; J trimming: 4 bases; junction bases outside the gene matches: 6. In this sample, this clonotype turned up a few times. Documented time point: newly diagnosed GD, antithyroid drugs for less than 3 months. Making the TCR library involved RNA that had been extracted from PBMCs. Nine milliliters of peripheral blood went into EDTA tubes. This sample also appeared in a second study, on T cells in Graves' hyperthyroidism and ophthalmopathy. That paper notes: Also found in blood were most expanded thyroid clonotypes above 0.001.

This receptor was taken from a woman aged 40-60 years with Graves disease. This chain uses TRBV10-3 with TRBJ2-3, with 9 positions matching TRBD2. Here the sequenced sample was peripheral blood mononuclear cells (PBMCs), taken at new diagnosis, from a patient treated with antithyroid drugs. CDR3 in amino acids: CAISASGTGPDTQYF. The CDR3 DNA reads TGTGCCATCAGTGCTAGCGGGACGGGGCCAGATACGCAGTATTTT.